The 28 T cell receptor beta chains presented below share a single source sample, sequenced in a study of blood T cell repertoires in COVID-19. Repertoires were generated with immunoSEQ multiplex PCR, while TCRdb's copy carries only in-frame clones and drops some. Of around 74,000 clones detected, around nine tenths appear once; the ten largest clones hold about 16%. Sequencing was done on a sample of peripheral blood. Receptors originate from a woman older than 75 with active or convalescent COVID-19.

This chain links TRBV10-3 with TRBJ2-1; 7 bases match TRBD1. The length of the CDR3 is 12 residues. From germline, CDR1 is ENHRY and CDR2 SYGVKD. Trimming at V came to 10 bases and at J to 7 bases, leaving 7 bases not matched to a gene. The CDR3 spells CASRDSWNEQFF. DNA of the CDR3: TGTGCCAGCCGGGACAGTTGGAATGAGCAGTTCTTC.

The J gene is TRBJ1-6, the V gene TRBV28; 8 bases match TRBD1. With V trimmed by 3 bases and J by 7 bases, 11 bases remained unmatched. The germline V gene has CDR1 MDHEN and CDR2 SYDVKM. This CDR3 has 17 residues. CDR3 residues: CASSFYQRDRRNSPLHF. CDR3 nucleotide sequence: TGTGCCAGCAGTTTCTACCAAAGGGACAGGCGAAATTCACCCCTCCACTTT.

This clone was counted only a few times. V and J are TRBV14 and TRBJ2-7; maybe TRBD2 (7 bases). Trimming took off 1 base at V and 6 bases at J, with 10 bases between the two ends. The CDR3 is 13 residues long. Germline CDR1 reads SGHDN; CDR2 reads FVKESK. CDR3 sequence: CASSQARGGEQYF. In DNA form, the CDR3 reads TGTGCCAGCAGCCAAGCAAGGGGGGGCGAGCAGTACTTC. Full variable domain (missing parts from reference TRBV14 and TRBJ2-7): EAGVTQFPSHSVIEKGQTVTLRCDPISGHDNLYWYRRVMGKEIKFLLHFVKESKQDESGMPNNRFLAERTGGTYSTLKVQPAELEDSGVYFCASSQARGGEQYFGPGTRLTVT.

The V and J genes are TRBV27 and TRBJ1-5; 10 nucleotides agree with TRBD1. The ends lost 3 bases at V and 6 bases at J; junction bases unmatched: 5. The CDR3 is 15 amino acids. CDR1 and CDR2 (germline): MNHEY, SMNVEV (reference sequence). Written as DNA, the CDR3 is TGTGCCAGCAGTTTCGGGACAGGGGTCGGTCAGCCCCAGCATTTT. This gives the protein CASSFGTGVGQPQHF.

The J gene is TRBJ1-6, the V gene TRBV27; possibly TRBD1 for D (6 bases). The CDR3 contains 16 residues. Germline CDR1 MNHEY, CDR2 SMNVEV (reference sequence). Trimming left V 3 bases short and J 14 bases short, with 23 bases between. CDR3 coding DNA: TGTGCCAGCAGTTTTTCATTGACAGGCCCGGTGAATTCCCTCCACTTT. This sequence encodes CASSFSLTGPVNSLHF.

The CDR3 sequence is CASSQDVSSSTDTQYF. Written as DNA, the CDR3 is TGTGCCAGCAGCCAAGATGTTAGCTCGAGCACAGATACGCAGTATTTT. The chain uses TRBV3-1 (or the pseudogene TRBV3-2) and TRBJ2-3; D unclear. Germline-derived CDR1 and CDR2 are LGHDT and YNNKEL (reference sequence). This CDR3 spans 16 amino acids. Trimming shortened V by 0 bases and J by 0 bases, and 10 bases separated the two germline ends.

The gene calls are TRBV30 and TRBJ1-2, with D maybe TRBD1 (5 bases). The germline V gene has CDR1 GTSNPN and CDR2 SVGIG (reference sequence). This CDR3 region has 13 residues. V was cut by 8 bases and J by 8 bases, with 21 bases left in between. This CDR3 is CAGGVFGRYGYTF. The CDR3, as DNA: TGTGCCGGAGGGGTATTCGGGCGGTACGGCTACACCTTC.

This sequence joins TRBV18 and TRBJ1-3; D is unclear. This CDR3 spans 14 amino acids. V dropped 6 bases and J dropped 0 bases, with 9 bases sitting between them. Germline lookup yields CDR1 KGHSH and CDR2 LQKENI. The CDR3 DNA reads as TGTGCCAGCTCCCCGGAGCACTCTGGAAACACCATATATTTT. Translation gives CASSPEHSGNTIYF.

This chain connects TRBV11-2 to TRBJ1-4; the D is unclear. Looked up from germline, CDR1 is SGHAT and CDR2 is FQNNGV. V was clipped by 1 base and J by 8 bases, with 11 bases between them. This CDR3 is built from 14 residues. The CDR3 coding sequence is TGTGCCAGCAGCTTAGTTCAGGTCGGAGAAAAACTGTTTTTT. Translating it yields CASSLVQVGEKLFF.

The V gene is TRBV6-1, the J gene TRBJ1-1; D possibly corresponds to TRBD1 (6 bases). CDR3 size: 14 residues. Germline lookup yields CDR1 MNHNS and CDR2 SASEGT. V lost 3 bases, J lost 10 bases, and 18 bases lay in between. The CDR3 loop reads CASSDKSNRVPAFF. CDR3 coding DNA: TGTGCCAGCAGTGACAAAAGTAACAGGGTACCAGCTTTCTTT.

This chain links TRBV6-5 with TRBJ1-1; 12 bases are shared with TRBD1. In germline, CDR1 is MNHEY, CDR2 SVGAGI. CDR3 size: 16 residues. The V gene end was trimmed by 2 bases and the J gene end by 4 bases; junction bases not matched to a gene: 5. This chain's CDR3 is CASSYGTGGWSTEAFF. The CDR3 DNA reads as TGTGCCAGCAGTTACGGGACAGGGGGCTGGAGCACTGAAGCTTTCTTT.

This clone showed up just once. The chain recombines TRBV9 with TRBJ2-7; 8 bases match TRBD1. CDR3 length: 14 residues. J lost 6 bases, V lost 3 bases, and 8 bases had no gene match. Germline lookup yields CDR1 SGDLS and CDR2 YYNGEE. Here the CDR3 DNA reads TGTGCCAGCAGCGCCGGGACAGGAGTTTCCGAGCAGTACTTC. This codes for CASSAGTGVSEQYF.

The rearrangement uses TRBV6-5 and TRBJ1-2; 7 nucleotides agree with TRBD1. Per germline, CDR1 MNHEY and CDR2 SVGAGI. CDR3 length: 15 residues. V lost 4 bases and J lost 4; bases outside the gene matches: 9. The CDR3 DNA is TGTGCCAGCAGTTCCCCTGGAGGGGGCCTCTATGGCTACACCTTC. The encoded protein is CASSSPGGGLYGYTF.

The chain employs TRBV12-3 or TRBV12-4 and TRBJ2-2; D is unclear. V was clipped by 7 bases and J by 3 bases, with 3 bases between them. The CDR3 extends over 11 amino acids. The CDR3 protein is CASIDTGELFF. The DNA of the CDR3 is TGTGCCAGCATCGACACCGGGGAGCTGTTTTTT.

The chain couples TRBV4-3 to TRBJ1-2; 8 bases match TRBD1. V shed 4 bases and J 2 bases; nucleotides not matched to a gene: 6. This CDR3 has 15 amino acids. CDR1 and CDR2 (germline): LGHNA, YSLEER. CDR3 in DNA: TGCGCCAGCAGCCCACCGGGACAGGCCAACTATGGCTACACCTTC. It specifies CASSPPGQANYGYTF.

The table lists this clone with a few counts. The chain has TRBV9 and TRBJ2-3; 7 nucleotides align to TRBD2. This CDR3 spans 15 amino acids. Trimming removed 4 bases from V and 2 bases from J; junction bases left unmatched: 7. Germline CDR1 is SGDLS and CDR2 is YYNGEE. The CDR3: CASSFGGTITDTQYF. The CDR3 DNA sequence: TGTGCCAGCAGCTTCGGCGGGACTATCACAGATACGCAGTATTTT.

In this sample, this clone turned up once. The CDR3 is CASSLTGRTGELFF. In DNA form, the CDR3 reads TGTGCCAGCAGCCTAACAGGGAGAACCGGGGAGCTGTTTTTT. V usage is TRBV3-1 (or the pseudogene TRBV3-2) and J usage is TRBJ2-2, with D perhaps TRBD1 (6 bases). The ends were cut back, 4 bases at V and 5 bases at J, with 11 bases in the middle. Germline lookup yields CDR1 LGHDT and CDR2 YNNKEL (reference sequence). This CDR3 is built from 14 residues.

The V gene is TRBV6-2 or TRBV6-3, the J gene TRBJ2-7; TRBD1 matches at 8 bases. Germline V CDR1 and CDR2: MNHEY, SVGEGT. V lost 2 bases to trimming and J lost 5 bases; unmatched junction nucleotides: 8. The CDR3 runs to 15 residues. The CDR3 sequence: CASSYDRGIRDEQYF. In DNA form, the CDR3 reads TGTGCCAGCAGTTACGACAGGGGCATACGGGACGAGCAGTACTTC.

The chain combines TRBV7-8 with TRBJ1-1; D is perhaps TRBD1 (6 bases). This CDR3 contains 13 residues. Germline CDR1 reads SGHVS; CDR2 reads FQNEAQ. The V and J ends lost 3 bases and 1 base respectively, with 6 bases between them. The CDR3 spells CASSLGQNTEAFF. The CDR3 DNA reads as TGTGCCAGCAGCTTGGGACAGAACACTGAAGCTTTCTTT. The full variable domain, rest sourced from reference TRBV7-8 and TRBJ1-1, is GAGVSQSPRYKVAKRGQDVALRCDPISGHVSLFWYQQALGQGPEFLTYFQNEAQLDKSGLPSDRFFAERPEGSVSTLKIQRTQQEDSAVYLCASSLGQNTEAFFGQGTRLTVV.

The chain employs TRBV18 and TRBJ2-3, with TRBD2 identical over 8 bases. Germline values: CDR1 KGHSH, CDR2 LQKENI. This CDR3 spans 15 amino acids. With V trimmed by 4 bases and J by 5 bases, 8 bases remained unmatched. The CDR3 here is CASSLSGTSGDTQYF. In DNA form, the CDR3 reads TGTGCCAGCTCACTGTCCGGGACTAGTGGAGATACGCAGTATTTT.

CDR3 loop: CASSFGGVLSTDTQYF. DNA of the CDR3: TGTGCCAGCAGCTTCGGAGGGGTACTTAGCACAGATACGCAGTATTTT. The rearrangement links TRBV7-6 to TRBJ2-3; a weak D match, TRBD2 (6 bases). The V end was cut by 3 bases, the J end by 0 bases, with 13 bases between. Looked up from germline, CDR1 is SGHVS and CDR2 is FNYEAQ. The CDR3 sequence is 16 residues long.

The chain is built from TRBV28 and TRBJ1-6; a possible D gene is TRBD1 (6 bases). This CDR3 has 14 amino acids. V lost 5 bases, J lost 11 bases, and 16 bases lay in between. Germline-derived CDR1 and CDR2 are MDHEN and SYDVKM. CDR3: CASSLGTSLTPLHF. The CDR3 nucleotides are TGTGCCAGCAGTCTGGGGACATCCTTAACACCCCTCCACTTT. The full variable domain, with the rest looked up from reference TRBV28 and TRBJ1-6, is DVKVTQSSRYLVKRTGEKVFLECVQDMDHENMFWYRQDPGLGLRLIYFSYDVKMKEKGDIPEGYSVSREKKERFSLILESASTNQTSMYLCASSLGTSLTPLHFGNGTRLTVT.

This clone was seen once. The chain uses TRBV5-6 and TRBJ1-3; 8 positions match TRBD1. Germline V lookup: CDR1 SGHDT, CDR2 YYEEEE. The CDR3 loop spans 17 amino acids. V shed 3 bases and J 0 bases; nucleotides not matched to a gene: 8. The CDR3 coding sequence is TGTGCCAGCAGCTACGTCCCGGGACAGGTCTCTGGAAACACCATATATTTT. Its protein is CASSYVPGQVSGNTIYF.

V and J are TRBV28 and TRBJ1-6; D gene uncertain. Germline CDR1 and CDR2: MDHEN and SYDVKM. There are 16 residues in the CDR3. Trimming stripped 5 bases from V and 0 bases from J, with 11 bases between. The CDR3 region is CASSPRSSSYNSPLHF. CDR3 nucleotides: TGTGCCAGCAGTCCTAGGTCGAGCTCCTATAATTCACCCCTCCACTTT.

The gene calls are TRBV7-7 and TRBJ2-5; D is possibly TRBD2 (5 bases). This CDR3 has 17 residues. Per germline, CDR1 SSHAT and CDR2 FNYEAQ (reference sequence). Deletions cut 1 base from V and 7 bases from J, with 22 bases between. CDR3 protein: CASSLGIPTSYEGTQYF. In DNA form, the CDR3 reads TGTGCCAGCAGCTTAGGTATCCCGACGAGTTACGAGGGGACCCAGTACTTC.

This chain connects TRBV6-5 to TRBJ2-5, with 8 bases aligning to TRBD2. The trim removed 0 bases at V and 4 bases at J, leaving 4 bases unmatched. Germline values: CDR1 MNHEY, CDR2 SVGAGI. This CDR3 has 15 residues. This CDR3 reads CASSYSRGVAETQYF. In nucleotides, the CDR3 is TGTGCCAGCAGTTACTCGCGGGGGGTGGCAGAGACCCAGTACTTC.

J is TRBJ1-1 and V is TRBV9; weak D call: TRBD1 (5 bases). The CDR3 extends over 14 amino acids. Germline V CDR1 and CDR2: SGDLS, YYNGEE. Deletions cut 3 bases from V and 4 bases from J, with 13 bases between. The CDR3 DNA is TGTGCCAGCAGCGCAGAAGGGGATGCCACTGAAGCTTTCTTT. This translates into CASSAEGDATEAFF.

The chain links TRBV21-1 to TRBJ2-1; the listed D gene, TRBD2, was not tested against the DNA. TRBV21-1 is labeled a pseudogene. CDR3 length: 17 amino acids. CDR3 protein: CASSPREVGGRVDEQFF. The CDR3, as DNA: TGTGCCAGCAGCCCACGGGAGGTGGGGGGGCGCGTCGATGAGCAGTTCTTC.